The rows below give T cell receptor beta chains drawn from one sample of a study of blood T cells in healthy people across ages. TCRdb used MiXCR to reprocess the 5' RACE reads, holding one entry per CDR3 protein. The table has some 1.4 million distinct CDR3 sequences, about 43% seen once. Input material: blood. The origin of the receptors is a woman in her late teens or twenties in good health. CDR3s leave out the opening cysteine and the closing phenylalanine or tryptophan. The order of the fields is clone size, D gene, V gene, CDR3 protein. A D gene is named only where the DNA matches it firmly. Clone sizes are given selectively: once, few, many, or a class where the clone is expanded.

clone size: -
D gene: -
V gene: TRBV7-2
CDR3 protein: ASSLESRGTVY

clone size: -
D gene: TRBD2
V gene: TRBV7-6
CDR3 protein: ASSLTSGTIENEQF

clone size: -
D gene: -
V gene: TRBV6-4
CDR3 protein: ASSLEGNGELF

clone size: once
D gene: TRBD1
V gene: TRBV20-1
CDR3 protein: SARERGRFGKNIQY

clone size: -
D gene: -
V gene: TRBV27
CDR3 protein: ASASYNEKLF

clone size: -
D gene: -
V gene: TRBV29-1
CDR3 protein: SVGQKLTYEQY

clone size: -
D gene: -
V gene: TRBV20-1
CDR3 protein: SPNHGISYEQY

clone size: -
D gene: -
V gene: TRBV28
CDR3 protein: ASSLWMGSNQPQH

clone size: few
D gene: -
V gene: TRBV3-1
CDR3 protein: ASSQHRDAEQF

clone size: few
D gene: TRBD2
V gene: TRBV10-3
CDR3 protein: ATGGKTSGQSTDTQY

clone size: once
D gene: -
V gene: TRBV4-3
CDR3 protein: ASSHDGRNTEAF

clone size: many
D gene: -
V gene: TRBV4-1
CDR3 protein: ASSQDPGRGEPRGNEQF

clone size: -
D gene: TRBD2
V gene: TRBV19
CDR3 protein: ASTRTSGANEQF

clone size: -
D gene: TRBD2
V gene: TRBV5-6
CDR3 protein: ASSLVARLADSRTDTQY

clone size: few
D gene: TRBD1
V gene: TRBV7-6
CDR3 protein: ASSLVDRGGGELF

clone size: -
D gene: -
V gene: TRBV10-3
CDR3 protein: AISANPSQGGSSPLH

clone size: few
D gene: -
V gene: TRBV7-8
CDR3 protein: ASSLMVSGTYEQY

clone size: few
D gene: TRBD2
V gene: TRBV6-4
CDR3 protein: ASSDTAGGSDTQY

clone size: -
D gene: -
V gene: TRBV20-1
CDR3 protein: SANGPEAHSSSYEQY

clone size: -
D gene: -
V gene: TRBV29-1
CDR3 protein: SVVSTQETQY

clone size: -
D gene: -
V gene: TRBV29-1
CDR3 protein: SVAVGGWEETQY

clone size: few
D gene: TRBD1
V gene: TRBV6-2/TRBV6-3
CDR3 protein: ASSYLGTGRWGTEAF

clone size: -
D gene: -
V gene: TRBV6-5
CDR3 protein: ASREMAPGSYEQY

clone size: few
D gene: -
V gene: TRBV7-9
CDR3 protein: ASSADLSEKLF

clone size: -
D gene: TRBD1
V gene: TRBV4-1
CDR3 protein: ASSRDTGGADTQY

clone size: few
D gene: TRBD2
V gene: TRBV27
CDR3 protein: ASRPAGGNQETQY

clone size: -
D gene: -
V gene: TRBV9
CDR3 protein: ASSATGNTYNEQY

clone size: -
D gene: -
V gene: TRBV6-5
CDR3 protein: ASSADTYTDTQY

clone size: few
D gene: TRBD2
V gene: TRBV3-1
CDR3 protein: ASSQDGLAGDEQY

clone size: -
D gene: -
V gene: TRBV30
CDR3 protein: AWSSGAPASGANVLT

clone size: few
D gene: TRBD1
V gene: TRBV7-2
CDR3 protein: ASSTDREKLF

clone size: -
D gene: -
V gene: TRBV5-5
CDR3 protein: ASSLGTLGETQF

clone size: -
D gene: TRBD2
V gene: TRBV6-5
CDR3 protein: ASSPGLAKYNEQY

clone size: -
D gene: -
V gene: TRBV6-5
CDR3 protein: ASSYGGVVTEAF

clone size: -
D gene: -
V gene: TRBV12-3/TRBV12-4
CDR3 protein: ASSLDPGNQPQH

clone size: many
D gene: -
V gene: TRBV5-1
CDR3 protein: ASNPGGETQY

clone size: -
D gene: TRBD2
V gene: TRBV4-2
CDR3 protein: ASRYFETSGSGEQY

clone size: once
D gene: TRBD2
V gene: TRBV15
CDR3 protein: ATSRDLGAGVSYNEQY

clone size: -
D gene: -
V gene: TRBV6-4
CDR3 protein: ASRVQDSANYGYT

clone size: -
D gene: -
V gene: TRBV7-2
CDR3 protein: ASSFGSGTRETQY

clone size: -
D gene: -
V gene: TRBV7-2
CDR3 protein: ASTWGLAEQF

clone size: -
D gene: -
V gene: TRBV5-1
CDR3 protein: ASREVLDNEQY

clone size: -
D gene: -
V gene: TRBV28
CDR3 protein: TSNVDTNQPQH

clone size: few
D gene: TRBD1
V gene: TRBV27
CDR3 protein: ASRLSGTGGQPQH

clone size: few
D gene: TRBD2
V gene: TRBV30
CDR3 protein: AWSGLAGYEQF